These 23 T cell receptor beta chains were sequenced from one sample in a study of blood T cells in healthy people across ages. A second about 6 to 12 cycle PCR used barcoded and J-beta primers. TCRdb reprocessed the 5' RACE reads via MiXCR and lists one record per CDR3 protein. Of 1.5 million or so distinct CDR3 sequences listed, about 45% were seen once; the top ten hold around 4%. Sequencing was performed on blood. These receptors were collected from a young woman in good health.

CDR3: CASCLRDSGGQFF. CDR3 nucleotide sequence: TGTGCCAGCTGCCTCAGAGATTCGGGTGGGCAGTTCTTC. V is TRBV6-2 or TRBV6-3 and J is TRBJ2-1; D uncertain. Germline CDR1 and CDR2: MNHEY and SVGEGT. There are 13 residues in the CDR3. V was cut by 8 bases and J by 12 bases, with 20 bases left in between.

The rearrangement joins TRBV11-3 to TRBJ2-2; 8 bases agree with TRBD1. The CDR3 has 15 amino acids. Looked up from germline, CDR1 is SGHNT and CDR2 is YENEEA. The trim removed 3 bases at V and 4 bases at J, leaving 4 bases unmatched. The CDR3 nucleotides are TGTGCCAGCAGCTTTGACAGGGGAGCCACCGGGGAGCTGTTTTTT. Its translation is CASSFDRGATGELFF.

The chain employs TRBV12-3 or TRBV12-4 and TRBJ1-5; the D gene is possibly TRBD1 (5 bases). The ends were cut back, 7 bases at V and 2 bases at J, with 12 bases in the middle. The CDR3 spans 14 residues. The CDR3 region is CASTPGLRNQPQHF. DNA of the CDR3: TGTGCCAGCACCCCGGGACTGCGCAATCAGCCCCAGCATTTT.

This clonotype was recorded a few times. A clone one base away is much larger, so this may be a read error. V usage is TRBV6-4 and J usage is TRBJ2-1; the match to TRBD2 covers 11 bases. This CDR3 contains 15 residues. Germline CDR1 reads MRHNA; CDR2 reads SNTAGT. V gave up 0 bases and J gave up 6 bases; unmatched junction bases: 1. The CDR3 nucleotides read TGTGCCAGCAGTGACTCGACTAGCGGGGCCAATGAGCAGTTCTTC. Protein product: CASSDSTSGANEQFF.

This rearrangement joins TRBV4-1 to TRBJ1-3, with 9 bases that match TRBD1. V lost 0 bases and J lost 8; bases outside the gene matches: 14. This CDR3 comprises 18 residues. CDR1 and CDR2 from the germline V gene are MGHRA and YSYEKL. For the CDR3, the DNA is TGCGCCAGCAGCCAAGATCATGGGGGTTGGGACAGGGTTGACACCATATATTTT. Encoded protein: CASSQDHGGWDRVDTIYF.

This chain joins TRBV29-1 and TRBJ1-2, with D possibly matching TRBD1 (5 bases). The CDR3 has 12 residues. With 3 bases removed from V and 2 bases from J, the gap between germline ends came to 7 bases. CDR1 is SQVTM, CDR2 ANQGSEA, per germline. The CDR3 DNA sequence: TGCAGCGTTGACGGGGGAAACTATGGCTACACCTTC. Its translation: CSVDGGNYGYTF. Together with reference TRBV29-1 and TRBJ1-2, the CDR3 gives the full variable domain: SAVISQKPSRDICQRGTSLTIQCQVDSQVTMMFWYRQQPGQSLTLIATANQGSEATYESGFVIDKFPISRPNLTFSTLTVSNMSPEDSSIYLCSVDGGNYGYTFGSGTRLTVV.

The J gene is TRBJ1-1, the V gene TRBV20-1; TRBD1 might be the D (5 bases). There are 14 residues in the CDR3. Germline assignment: CDR1 DFQATT and CDR2 SNEGSKA (reference sequence). The V and J ends lost 2 bases and 2 bases respectively, with 12 bases between them. Written as DNA, the CDR3 is TGCAGTGCTAGACAGGGCAGGCTAAACACTGAAGCTTTCTTT. Its protein is CSARQGRLNTEAFF.

This chain links TRBV30 with TRBJ1-2; D gene uncertain. V dropped 2 bases and J dropped 8 bases, with 12 bases sitting between them. The CDR3 totals 12 residues. Germline values: CDR1 GTSNPN, CDR2 SVGIG (reference sequence). The CDR3: CAWSLSSGGYTF. CDR3 DNA sequence: TGTGCCTGGAGTCTTTCCTCGGGCGGCTACACCTTC.

There are a few counts of this clonotype. The V and J genes are TRBV20-1 and TRBJ1-2; possibly TRBD1 for D (5 bases). The ends were cut back, 6 bases at V and 1 base at J, with 15 bases in the middle. The CDR3 is 14 residues long. Germline CDR1 and CDR2: DFQATT and SNEGSKA (reference sequence). CDR3 nucleotides: TGCAGTGCGTTCGACAGTCGATATAACTATGGCTACACCTTC. This codes for CSAFDSRYNYGYTF.

The chain is built from TRBV27 and TRBJ1-2, with 7 nucleotides matching TRBD1. V lost 3 bases and J lost 10; bases outside the gene matches: 8. CDR1 is MNHEY and CDR2 is SMNVEV in the germline V gene (reference sequence). The length of the CDR3 is 13 residues. In DNA, the CDR3 is TGTGCCAGCAGTTTTTCAGGGGGACGGACCTACACCTTC. Its protein product is CASSFSGGRTYTF.

The table lists this clonotype with a few counts. The chain has TRBV12-3 or TRBV12-4 and TRBJ2-1, with a possible D match to TRBD1 (5 bases). The V end was cut by 8 bases, the J end by 6 bases, with 14 bases between. This CDR3 spans 13 amino acids. This chain's CDR3 is CASAPQGPNEQFF. CDR3 DNA sequence: TGTGCCAGCGCCCCCCAGGGCCCCAATGAGCAGTTCTTC.

This clonotype came up a few times. The genes are TRBV27 and TRBJ2-5, with D possibly being TRBD2 (7 bases). The CDR3 runs to 18 residues. Germline lookup yields CDR1 MNHEY and CDR2 SMNVEV (reference sequence). V was clipped by 0 bases and J by 5 bases, with 22 bases between them. The CDR3 region is CASSLSSSTGGEWETQYF. The CDR3 nucleotides are TGTGCCAGCAGTTTATCCTCCTCGACGGGGGGCGAGTGGGAGACCCAGTACTTC.

The chain joins TRBV7-9 to TRBJ2-7; D call uncertain. V was trimmed by 5 bases and J by 0 bases, leaving 14 bases between them. Germline loops: CDR1 SEHNR, CDR2 FQNEAQ (reference sequence). This CDR3 has 15 amino acids. CDR3 loop: CASSAVGRNSYEQYF. The DNA of the CDR3 is TGTGCCAGCAGCGCGGTCGGGCGCAACTCCTACGAGCAGTACTTC.

This clonotype was seen a handful of times. A read error may produce the germline difference seen at one junction end. V and J are TRBV27 and TRBJ2-7; TRBD2 matches 9 bases. Per the germline V gene, CDR1 is MNHEY and CDR2 is SMNVEV (reference sequence). The CDR3 is 15 residues long. CDR3 DNA: TGTGCCAGCAGTCTATCCGGGACTAGCTACCACGAGCAGTACTTC. Translated: CASSLSGTSYHEQYF.

This clonotype was seen a single time. DNA for the CDR3: TGCGCCAGCAGCTTGGCCGTAACTAGCGGGGAGGAGGATGAGCAGTTCTTC. Its protein is CASSLAVTSGEEDEQFF. V is TRBV5-1 and J is TRBJ2-1, with 10 bases lining up with TRBD2. The CDR3 totals 17 residues. J was trimmed by 8 bases and V by 0 bases; bases with no gene match: 11. Germline CDR1 SGHRS, CDR2 YFSETQ.

A few counts support this clonotype. The gene calls are TRBV20-1 and TRBJ2-7; 11 bases map to TRBD2. The V gene end was trimmed by 0 bases and the J gene end by 6 bases; junction bases not matched to a gene: 7. Germline V lookup: CDR1 DFQATT, CDR2 SNEGSKA (reference sequence). CDR3 length: 15 residues. The CDR3 nucleotides read TGCAGTGCTAGAGATTTAGCGGGAGGGCCTGCCGAGCAGTACTTC. Amino acid sequence: CSARDLAGGPAEQYF.

This clonotype showed up just a few times. The junction departs from the called germline gene at one end, perhaps through a read error. This rearrangement joins TRBV25-1 to TRBJ1-5; 8 bases align to TRBD1. The CDR3 loop spans 16 amino acids. Germline loops: CDR1 MGHDK, CDR2 SYGVNS. The CDR3 bases are TGTGCCAGCAGCGAATCAGGGACAGGTTTGTTTCAGCCCCAGCATTTT. Translated, it gives CASSESGTGLFQPQHF.

The J gene is TRBJ2-7, the V gene TRBV7-3, with 11 bases lining up with TRBD2. This CDR3 comprises 16 residues. Germline CDR1 and CDR2: SGHTA and FQGTGA. V gave up 3 bases and J gave up 3 bases; unmatched junction bases: 7. The CDR3, as DNA: TGTGCCAGCAGCTTTAGCGGGAGGGCACCCGGCTACGAGCAGTACTTC. Amino acid sequence: CASSFSGRAPGYEQYF.

There are a few counts of this clonotype. The CDR3 bases are TGTGCCAGCACTTGGACAGGTCAGAGGTACAATGAGCAGTTCTTC. This translates into CASTWTGQRYNEQFF. The chain employs TRBV12-3 or TRBV12-4 and TRBJ2-1, with 7 bases matching TRBD1. The CDR3 sequence is 15 residues long. The ends lost 7 bases at V and 4 bases at J; junction bases unmatched: 10.

This chain uses TRBV28 with TRBJ1-2; no clear D gene. The V end lost 11 bases, the J end lost 5 bases, and 21 bases lay between the germline ends. Per germline, CDR1 MDHEN and CDR2 SYDVKM. The CDR3 is 14 residues long. This CDR3 is CASAEGPGKYGYTF. The CDR3 DNA reads as TGTGCCTCCGCGGAGGGCCCTGGGAAATATGGCTACACCTTC.

The V gene is TRBV21-1, the J gene TRBJ2-7; TRBD1, the table's D call, lacks a check against the DNA. TRBV21-1 is labeled a pseudogene. This CDR3 has 16 residues. CDR3 residues: CASSRGCWQGAYEQYF. The DNA for the CDR3 is TGTGCCAGCAGCAGGGGCTGTTGGCAGGGGGCCTACGAGCAGTACTTC.

This clonotype was found a few times. The chain combines TRBV7-3 with TRBJ1-1; D not resolved. With 4 bases removed from V and 1 base from J, the gap between germline ends came to 7 bases. Germline V gives CDR1 SGHTA, CDR2 FQGTGA. This CDR3 comprises 13 residues. The CDR3 is CASSSYKNTEAFF. CDR3 DNA sequence: TGTGCCAGCAGCTCCTATAAGAACACTGAAGCTTTCTTT.

This clonotype was seen a few times. The chain links TRBV5-1 to TRBJ1-2; 7 bases are shared with TRBD1. Trimming at V came to 4 bases and at J to 0 bases, leaving 6 bases not matched to a gene. Germline V gives CDR1 SGHRS, CDR2 YFSETQ. This CDR3 contains 15 residues. The CDR3 here is CASSLRQGSNYGYTF. In nucleotides, the CDR3 is TGCGCCAGCAGCCTGAGACAGGGATCTAACTATGGCTACACCTTC.